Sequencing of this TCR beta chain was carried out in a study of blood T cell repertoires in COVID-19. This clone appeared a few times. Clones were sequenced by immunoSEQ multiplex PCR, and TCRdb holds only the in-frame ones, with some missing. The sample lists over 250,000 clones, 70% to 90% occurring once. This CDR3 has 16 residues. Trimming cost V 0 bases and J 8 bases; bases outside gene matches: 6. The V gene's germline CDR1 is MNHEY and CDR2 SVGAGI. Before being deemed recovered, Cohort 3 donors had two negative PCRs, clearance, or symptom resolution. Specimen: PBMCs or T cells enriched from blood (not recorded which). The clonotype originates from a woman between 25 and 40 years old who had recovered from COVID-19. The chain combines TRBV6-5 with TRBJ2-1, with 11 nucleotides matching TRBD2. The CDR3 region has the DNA TGTGCCAGCAGTTACTCGATAGCGGGGGGGCTCGATGAGCAGTTCTTC. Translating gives CASSYSIAGGLDEQFF.